This TCR beta chain was retrieved from a study of Graves' ophthalmopathy and Graves' hyperthyroidism listed by TCRdb under 2018. Study-wide context: Peripheral blood was collected at initial diagnosis, prior to any treatment. In total, approximately 140 blood samples were TCR-sequenced: fewer than 50 ophthalmopathy, 80 or so hyperthyroidism and about 17 hyperthyroidism-to-ophthalmopathy patients. After sampling, hyperthyroidism patients received methimazole starting at 30 mg daily, and ophthalmopathy patients received high-dose intravenous methylprednisolone. To tell Graves' ophthalmopathy apart from Graves' hyperthyroidism, and to predict which patients would progress to ophthalmopathy, the study relied on TCR beta repertoire signatures. For training and testing, the 100 patients in the discovery cohort were randomly divided in a 7:3 ratio. To explore V-J signatures that distinguish ophthalmopathy from hyperthyroidism, a discovery set of about a hundred patients was enrolled, made up of 40 to 45 with ophthalmopathy and around 60 with stable hyperthyroidism. An independent validation cohort comprised under 20 hyperthyroidism patients and 17 patients who later progressed from hyperthyroidism to ophthalmopathy. In more than five hyperthyroidism patients, T-cell repertoires of thyroid tissue and blood were compared.

Ophthalmopathy patients had moderately to severely active disease, Clinical Activity Score of at least 3, NOSPECS grade of at least 4, and disease duration under 3 months. Patients with other autoimmune diseases, uncontrolled infections, pregnancy or lactation were excluded. Diagnosis was based on clinical symptoms, serum thyroxine, TRAb, thyroid ultrasound and orbital computed tomography. Using Ficoll-Paque density gradient centrifugation, PBMCs were isolated from about 9.4 ml of fresh peripheral blood. Total RNA was extracted with Trizol reagent and quality-checked on an Agilent 2100 Bioanalyzer. This clonotype showed up many times. Its cognate antigen has yet to be identified. No base qualities exist here, and no much larger clone lies one base off it. For repertoire sequencing, TCR beta CDR3 regions were amplified from RNA transcripts. The first round of RT-PCR was done with HTBI primers and the Qiagen OneStep RT-PCR kit, and was followed by a second round of multiplex PCR, then size selection and purification. Libraries were sequenced paired-end with 100 bp reads on an Illumina HiSeq2000. The paper's data handling went like this. SOAPnuke was used to process the reads, throwing out any read that had adapters, had uncalled bases, had a mean Phred below 15, or lacked an exact constant-primer or identifier match. COPE v1.2.5 was used to merge the high-quality paired reads. Each unique nucleotide sequence was treated as a clonotype, and MiTCR v1.1 was used to align the clonotypes to the IMGT TRB V, D and J references. The analysis was limited to V-J combinations with a frequency above 0.0001, which together covered 99.2% of repertoires. A TCR clonal expansion and chaos score per V-J combination was defined as the ratio of F50 clonal expansion to chaos observed in the TCRdist matrix. Welch's t-statistics and random forest were used to narrow the features down to 13 V-J combinations, which were then fed into a naive Bayes classifier. Thyroid-blood repertoire similarity was quantified with the Morisita-Horn index. The raw public reads went through TCRdb reprocessing: fastp at Q25, MiXCR clone calling, in-frame beta chains kept. Every entry covers one CDR3 protein and lists the most common genes and DNA from its rows. TCRdb's processing, not the study's, gives the V and J calls here. This sample is represented by about 160,000 distinct CDR3 sequences; over 35% of them were singletons. Clones ranked in the top ten supply around 5.8% of the sample.

Points the paper makes about the study in general: Sample size was not statistically predetermined, and group allocation was not concealed from the investigators. The 13-signature model separated ophthalmopathy from stable hyperthyroidism with 85% to 90% sensitivity and approximately 83% specificity in cross-validation, and 80%/75% in the test set. Among expanded thyroid clonotypes with frequency above 0.001, most also showed up in blood, which suggests that blood repertoires may reflect the thyroid immune response. In validation, the model predicted ophthalmopathy progression with about 71% sensitivity and approximately 75% specificity; some 13 predicted patients were CT-confirmed with GO in a median of 6.5 months.

Material for sequencing was peripheral blood. The origin of this receptor is a woman between 40 and 50 years old with Graves' ophthalmopathy. Donor details come from another sample of the same person, matched by shared clones.

At the DNA level, the sequence is TGTGCCACCGGTAGCGGGAGCCCCGGGGAGCTGTTTTTT. This translates into CATGSGSPGELFF. The chain joins TRBV7-2 to TRBJ2-2; the junction holds 9 bases that match TRBD2. CDR1 and CDR2 are read off the germline V gene as SGHTA and FQGNSA. From its cysteine to its phenylalanine, the CDR3 spans 13 amino acids. CDR3 DNA only is kept here, 39 bases in frame from base 1. V and J are trimmed by 10 bases and 6 bases, and the gene matches miss 6 bases of the junction. Beyond the CDR3, the reference TRBV7-2 and TRBJ2-2 genes provide the residues; the full variable domain reads: GAGVSQSPSNKVTEKGKDVELRCDPISGHTALYWYRQSLGQGLEFLIYFQGNSAPDKSGLPSDRFSAERTGGSVSTLTIQRTQQEDSAVYLCATGSGSPGELFFGEGSRLTVL.